The T cell receptor beta chain under discussion was sequenced for a study of cytomegalovirus exposure and HLA in healthy donors. Study findings and constraints: A few CMV-associated chains were confirmed in vitro to be specific for CMV antigens. A subsequent analysis found that TCR clusters from the first cohort also tended to co-occur in the 120 validation repertoires, with 90% to 95% of cluster scores above 0.

The germline V gene encodes CDR1 MNHNY and CDR2 SVGAGI (reference sequence). This CDR3 is built from 13 residues. The germline V and J ends were trimmed by 8 bases and 0 bases, with 8 bases remaining between them. Regarding this clone: The antigen is undetermined.

Generated by immunoSEQ multiplex PCR, the TCRdb table keeps only in-frame clones and is missing some. The sample has hundreds of thousands of clones, around nine tenths seen once; the top ten hold about 2.5%. Sequencing was carried out using PBMCs. The source of this sequence is a man between 18 and 35 years old in good health and CMV-seronegative. The rearrangement joins TRBV6-6 to TRBJ1-5; D call uncertain. CDR3 DNA: TGTGCCAGCCGTGGAGATAGCAATCAGCCCCAGCATTTT. Protein sequence: CASRGDSNQPQHF.